This is a list of T cell receptor beta chains from one sample in a study of TIL therapy for anti-PD-1-resistant metastatic lung cancer. TCRdb's table, derived via immunoSEQ multiplex PCR, lists solely in-frame clones and lacks some. The repertoire holds thousands of clones, with roughly three quarters as singletons. The source material was tumor tissue, sampled at baseline. Every receptor here comes from a person aged 25-80 years with non-small cell lung cancer. Both conserved end residues are part of each CDR3. The order of the fields is clone size, J gene, D gene, V gene, CDR3 DNA, CDR3 protein. A D gene is named only where the DNA matches it firmly. Size values are once, few and many counts, or a class for expanded clones, and some rows have none.

abundance: -; j_gene: TRBJ1-5; d_gene: -; v_gene: TRBV7-2; CDR3nt: TGTGCCAGCAGCCCTGGACCGGGAGCATATAGCAATCAGCCCCAGCATTTT; CDR3aa: CASSPGPGAYSNQPQHF
abundance: -; j_gene: TRBJ1-5; d_gene: -; v_gene: TRBV29-1; CDR3nt: TGCAGCATCCGGGACAACCACAATCAGCCCCAGCATTTT; CDR3aa: CSIRDNHNQPQHF
abundance: once; j_gene: TRBJ2-7; d_gene: -; v_gene: TRBV6-5; CDR3nt: TGTGCCAGCAACCCAGGGAGCTCCTACGAGCAGTACTTC; CDR3aa: CASNPGSSYEQYF
abundance: once; j_gene: TRBJ1-2; d_gene: -; v_gene: TRBV29-1; CDR3nt: TGCAGCGTTGAAGGGGGGGACGATCGCTACACCTTC; CDR3aa: CSVEGGDDRYTF
abundance: -; j_gene: TRBJ2-3; d_gene: -; v_gene: TRBV4-1; CDR3nt: TGCGCCAGCAGCCAAGACTCAAACACAGATACGCAGTATTTT; CDR3aa: CASSQDSNTDTQYF
abundance: -; j_gene: TRBJ2-6; d_gene: -; v_gene: TRBV5-1; CDR3nt: TGCGCCAGCAGCTTGGCAGTAGGGGCTGGGGCCAACGTCCTGACTTTC; CDR3aa: CASSLAVGAGANVLTF
abundance: -; j_gene: TRBJ2-1; d_gene: -; v_gene: TRBV2; CDR3nt: TGTGCCAGCAGTGAAGGACAGCCCTCCTACAATGAGCAGTTCTTC; CDR3aa: CASSEGQPSYNEQFF
abundance: -; j_gene: TRBJ2-1; d_gene: -; v_gene: TRBV11-1; CDR3nt: TGTGCCAGCAGCTTCACCAGGCCTAATGAGCAGTTCTTC; CDR3aa: CASSFTRPNEQFF
abundance: -; j_gene: TRBJ1-2; d_gene: -; v_gene: TRBV7-9; CDR3nt: TGTGCCAGCAGCTTAGCGCTCACAGGGTCGAACTATGGCTACACCTTC; CDR3aa: CASSLALTGSNYGYTF
abundance: -; j_gene: TRBJ1-1; d_gene: TRBD1; v_gene: TRBV7-3; CDR3nt: TGTGCCAGCAGCCAACAGGGGGTCAGTGAAGCTTTCTTT; CDR3aa: CASSQQGVSEAFF
abundance: -; j_gene: TRBJ1-1; d_gene: -; v_gene: TRBV30; CDR3nt: TGTGCCTGGAGTTGGGGCGGGAAAACTGAAGCTTTCTTT; CDR3aa: CAWSWGGKTEAFF
abundance: -; j_gene: TRBJ1-1; d_gene: -; v_gene: TRBV6-5; CDR3nt: TGTGCCAGCAGTTACTCCAGGGCGGAAGAAGCTTTCTTT; CDR3aa: CASSYSRAEEAFF
abundance: -; j_gene: TRBJ2-3; d_gene: -; v_gene: TRBV19; CDR3nt: TGTGCCAGTAGTATCCTTTCCGGGACTAGCACAGATACGCAGTATTTT; CDR3aa: CASSILSGTSTDTQYF
abundance: -; j_gene: TRBJ1-6; d_gene: -; v_gene: TRBV28; CDR3nt: TGTGCCAGCAGTCCACCAAGAGGAGCCCTCCACTTT; CDR3aa: CASSPPRGALHF
abundance: -; j_gene: TRBJ1-6; d_gene: -; v_gene: TRBV4-1; CDR3nt: TGCGCCAGCAGCCACCGCGATGGAGGTCCCTCCTATAATTCACCCCTCCACTTT; CDR3aa: CASSHRDGGPSYNSPLHF
abundance: -; j_gene: TRBJ1-2; d_gene: TRBD1; v_gene: TRBV7-2; CDR3nt: TGTGCCAGCAGCCCAGGACAGGGCTATGGCTACACCTTC; CDR3aa: CASSPGQGYGYTF
abundance: -; j_gene: TRBJ2-4; d_gene: TRBD1; v_gene: TRBV4-3; CDR3nt: TGCGCCAGCAGCCAAGATGGGACAGGGGACATTCAGTACTTC; CDR3aa: CASSQDGTGDIQYF
abundance: -; j_gene: TRBJ2-3; d_gene: -; v_gene: TRBV5-1; CDR3nt: TGCGCCAGCAGCTTGGGCAGCCGCTTTAGCACAGATACGCAGTATTTT; CDR3aa: CASSLGSRFSTDTQYF
abundance: -; j_gene: TRBJ1-5; d_gene: -; v_gene: TRBV27; CDR3nt: TGTGCCAGCAGTTTATTCTCGGGTGGGCGTAGCAATCAGCCCCAGCATTTT; CDR3aa: CASSLFSGGRSNQPQHF
abundance: -; j_gene: TRBJ1-2; d_gene: TRBD1; v_gene: TRBV19; CDR3nt: TGTGCCAGTAGTATTTCGGCAGGGGGGTATGGCTACACCTTC; CDR3aa: CASSISAGGYGYTF
abundance: -; j_gene: TRBJ2-7; d_gene: -; v_gene: TRBV28; CDR3nt: TGTGCCAGCAGTTCGCACCGGGACCTACAGTCCTACGAGCAGTACTTC; CDR3aa: CASSSHRDLQSYEQYF
abundance: -; j_gene: TRBJ1-5; d_gene: -; v_gene: TRBV6-6; CDR3nt: TGTGCCAGCAGTTTTGGGACACCCGCTCAGCCCCAGCATTTT; CDR3aa: CASSFGTPAQPQHF
abundance: -; j_gene: TRBJ2-5; d_gene: TRBD2; v_gene: TRBV30; CDR3nt: TGTGCCTGGGGGACGGGGTTAGCGGGAACCCGGGAGACCCAGTACTTC; CDR3aa: CAWGTGLAGTRETQYF
abundance: -; j_gene: TRBJ1-1; d_gene: -; v_gene: TRBV15; CDR3nt: TGTGCCACCAGCCGCCGGGGAGGGTTGGATTGGACTGAAGCTTTCTTT; CDR3aa: CATSRRGGLDWTEAFF
abundance: -; j_gene: TRBJ2-3; d_gene: TRBD2; v_gene: TRBV4-3; CDR3nt: TGCGCCAGCAGCCAAGAGGCTGCTAGCGGGGGCGGCACAGATACGCAGTATTTT; CDR3aa: CASSQEAASGGGTDTQYF
abundance: few; j_gene: TRBJ2-3; d_gene: -; v_gene: TRBV6-4; CDR3nt: TGTGCCAGCAGTGACATAAGTGGAGGAGATACGCAGTATTTT; CDR3aa: CASSDISGGDTQYF
abundance: once; j_gene: TRBJ2-7; d_gene: -; v_gene: TRBV11-2; CDR3nt: TGTGCCAGCAGCTTAGTGGGCACTAACTACGAGCAGTACTTC; CDR3aa: CASSLVGTNYEQYF